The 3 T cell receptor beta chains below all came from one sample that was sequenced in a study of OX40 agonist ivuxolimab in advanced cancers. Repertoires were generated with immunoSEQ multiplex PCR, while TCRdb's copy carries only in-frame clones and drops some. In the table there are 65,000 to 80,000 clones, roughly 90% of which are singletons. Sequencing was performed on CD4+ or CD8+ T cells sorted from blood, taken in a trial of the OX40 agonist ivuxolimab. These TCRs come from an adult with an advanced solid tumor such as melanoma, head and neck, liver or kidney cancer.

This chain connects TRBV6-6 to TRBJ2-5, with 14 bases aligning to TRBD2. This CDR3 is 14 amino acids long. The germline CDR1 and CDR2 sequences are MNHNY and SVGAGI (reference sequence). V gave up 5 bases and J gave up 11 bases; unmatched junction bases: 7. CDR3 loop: CASSPGLAGASQYF. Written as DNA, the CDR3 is TGTGCCAGCAGTCCGGGACTAGCGGGAGCATCTCAGTACTTC.

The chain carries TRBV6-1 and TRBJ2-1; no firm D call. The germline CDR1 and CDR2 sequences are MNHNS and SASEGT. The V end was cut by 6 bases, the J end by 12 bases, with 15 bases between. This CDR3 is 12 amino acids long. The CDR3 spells CASSQRVTGQFF. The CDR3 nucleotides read TGTGCCAGCAGCCAAAGGGTTACCGGGCAGTTCTTC.

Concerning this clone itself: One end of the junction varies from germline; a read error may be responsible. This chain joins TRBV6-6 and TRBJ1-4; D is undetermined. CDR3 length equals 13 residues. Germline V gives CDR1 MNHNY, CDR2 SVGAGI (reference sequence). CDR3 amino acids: CASSYSGFAKLLF. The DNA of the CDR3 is TGTGCCAGCAGTTACTCAGGGTTTGCAAAACTGCTTTTT.